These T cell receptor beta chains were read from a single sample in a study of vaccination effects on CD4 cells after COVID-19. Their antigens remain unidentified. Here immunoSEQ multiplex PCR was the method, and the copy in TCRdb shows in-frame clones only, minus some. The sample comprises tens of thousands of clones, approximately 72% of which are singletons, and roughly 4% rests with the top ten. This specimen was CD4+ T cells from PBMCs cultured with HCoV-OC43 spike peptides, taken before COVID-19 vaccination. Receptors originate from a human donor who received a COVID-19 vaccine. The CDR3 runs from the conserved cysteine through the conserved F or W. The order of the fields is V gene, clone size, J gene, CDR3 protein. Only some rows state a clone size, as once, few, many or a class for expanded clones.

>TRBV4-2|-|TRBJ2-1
CASSPLGAGGYNEQFF
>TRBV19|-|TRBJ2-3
CASSQGGTSLDTQYF
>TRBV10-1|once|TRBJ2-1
CASSDSGLLYNEQFF
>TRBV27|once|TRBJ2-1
CASSIPGRSYNEQFF
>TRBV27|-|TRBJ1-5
CASSPYPQLNQPQHF
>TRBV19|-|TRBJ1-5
CASRPSTGLAQPQHF
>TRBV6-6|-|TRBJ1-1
CASTPPANTEAFF
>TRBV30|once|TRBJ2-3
CAWSVGGGRGKDTQYF
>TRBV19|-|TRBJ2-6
CASRTGAGANALTF
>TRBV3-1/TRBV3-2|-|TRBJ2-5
CASSQGTSGGLVYF
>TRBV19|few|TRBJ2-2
CASSTGILWTGELFF
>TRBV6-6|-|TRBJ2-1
CASRSSSHNEQFF
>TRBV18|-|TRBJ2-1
CASSTTVGHEQFF
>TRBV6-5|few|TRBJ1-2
CASSPGQGKGYGYTF
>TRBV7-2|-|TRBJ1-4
CASSLSYGVQEKLFF
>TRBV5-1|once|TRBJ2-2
CASSLSGLNTGELFF
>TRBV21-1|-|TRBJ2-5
CATPRGLVFNRTQYF
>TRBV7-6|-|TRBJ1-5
CASSLVPGQDQPQHF
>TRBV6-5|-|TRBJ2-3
CASKRDRVDTQYF
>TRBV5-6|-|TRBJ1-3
CASSFVGNTIYF
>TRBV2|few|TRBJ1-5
CASKPPGDWNSQPQHF
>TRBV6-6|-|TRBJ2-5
CASRPAGGGVETQYF
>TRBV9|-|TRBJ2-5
CASSPFNLQGRKETQYF
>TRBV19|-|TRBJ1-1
CASSIHGTGGLGTEAFF
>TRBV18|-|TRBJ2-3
CASSLDGAGGWSTQYF
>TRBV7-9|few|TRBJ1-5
CASSLYVSDGNNQPQHF